This T cell receptor (beta chain) was captured by sequencing in a study of blood T cell repertoires in COVID-19 (dated by TCRdb to 2020 to 2021). Regarding the complete study: Collaborator samples came from the United States, Italy and Spain and covered acute and convalescent phases of COVID-19. The prospective study material was composed of cDNA or gDNA derived from T cells, B-cell-depleted T cells, or PBMCs. A de-identified subject ID, COVID-19 status, age in years and sex were almost always included in the sample metadata. Deeply sampled blood TCRbeta repertoires from subjects exposed to, actively infected with, or recovered from COVID-19 were included in the dataset. Samples came from the ongoing ImmuneRACE study (first 160 participants) plus 1,254 subjects from 6 global collaborators. The repertoires were released in a freely available public database intended as a resource for research on the immune response to SARS-CoV-2. HLA class I and class II types, where available, came from metadata supplied by the sample provider rather than from assay-based typing.

The study at large found these results: The amount of clinical and demographic metadata varied by source and participant and was provided uncurated.

The immunoSEQ Assay, a bias-controlled multiplex PCR, was used to amplify TCRbeta CDR3 regions from genomic DNA. On the study's bioinformatics: Nucleated cell counts per sample were estimated from amplification of reference gene primers within the assay. To quantify the absolute abundance of each unique TCRbeta CDR3 rearrangement, sequence reads were collapsed and filtered. For each sample, productive Simpson clonality was calculated as the square root of Simpson's diversity index over productive rearrangements. Held by TCRdb, this immuneACCESS table contains in-frame sequences only and omits some clones. Under half of the omission traces to an unresolved V gene where checked; the cause of the rest is unknown. D and trimming come from the DNA, and the V and J calls and clone size come from that table. This sample holds 150,000 or so clones; 76% were observed only once. The leading ten clones occupy 3.5% to 5.5% of the sample.

The germline V and J ends show losses of 4 bases and 4 bases respectively, and no gene match explains 7 bases of the junction. CDR1 and CDR2 were assigned from the germline V gene (reference sequence) as SGHNT and YYREEE. Spanning cysteine to phenylalanine, the CDR3 consists of 16 amino acids. Of all the DNA, just the CDR3 is kept, 48 bases in frame from base 1. The collaborating institutions used their own protocols to collect whole blood in K2EDTA tubes. Collaborator samples were shipped for TCRbeta analysis as frozen whole blood, isolated PBMCs, or DNA extracted from either sample type. For this clone: The antigen this receptor binds is unknown. No base quality information exists; no much larger clone differs at one position.

Sequencing was done on a sample of peripheral blood. The TCR sequence derives from a woman of 80 years or more with active or convalescent COVID-19. The rearranged segments are TRBV5-4 and TRBJ2-1; 11 junctional bases match TRBD2. In nucleotides, the sequence is TGTGCCAGCAGCGCAACCGGGACTAGCGGATACAATGAGCAGTTCTTC. This encodes CASSATGTSGYNEQFF.